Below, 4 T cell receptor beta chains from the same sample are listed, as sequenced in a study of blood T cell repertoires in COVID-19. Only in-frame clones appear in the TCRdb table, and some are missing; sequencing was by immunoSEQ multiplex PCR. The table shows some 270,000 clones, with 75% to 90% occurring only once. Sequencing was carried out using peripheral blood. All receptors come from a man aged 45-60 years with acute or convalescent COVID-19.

CDR3 sequence reads: CASSDPGQGWGYTF. DNA of the CDR3: TGTGCCAGCAGTGACCCGGGGCAGGGGTGGGGCTACACCTTC. The gene calls are TRBV6-4 and TRBJ1-2; weak D call: TRBD1 (6 bases). V gave up 2 bases and J gave up 8 bases, with 15 bases separating them. This CDR3 comprises 14 residues. In germline, CDR1 is MRHNA, CDR2 SNTAGT.

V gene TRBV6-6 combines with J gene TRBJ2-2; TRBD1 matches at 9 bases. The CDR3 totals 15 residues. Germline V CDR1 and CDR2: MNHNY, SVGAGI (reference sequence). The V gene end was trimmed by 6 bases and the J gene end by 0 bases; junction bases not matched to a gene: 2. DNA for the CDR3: TGTGCCAGCAGGGACAGGGGCGCGAACACCGGGGAGCTGTTTTTT. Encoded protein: CASRDRGANTGELFF.

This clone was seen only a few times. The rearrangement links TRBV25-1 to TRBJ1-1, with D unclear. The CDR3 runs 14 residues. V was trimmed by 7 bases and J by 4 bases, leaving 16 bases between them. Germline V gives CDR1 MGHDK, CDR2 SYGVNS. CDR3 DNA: TGTGCCAGCATCCCAGTAGGTGTAGCCACTGAAGCTTTCTTT. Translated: CASIPVGVATEAFF. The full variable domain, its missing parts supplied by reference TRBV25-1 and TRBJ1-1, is EADIYQTPRYLVIGTGKKITLECSQTMGHDKMYWYQQDPGMELHLIHYSYGVNSTEKGDLSSESTVSRIRTEHFPLTLESARPSHTSQYLCASIPVGVATEAFFGQGTRLTVV.

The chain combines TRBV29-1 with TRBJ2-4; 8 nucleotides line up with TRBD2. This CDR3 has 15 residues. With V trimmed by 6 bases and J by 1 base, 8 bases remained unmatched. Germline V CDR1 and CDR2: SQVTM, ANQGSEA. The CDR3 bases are TGCAGCGTGTCCGGGGGGGAGGCGGCCAAAAACATTCAGTACTTC. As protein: CSVSGGEAAKNIQYF.